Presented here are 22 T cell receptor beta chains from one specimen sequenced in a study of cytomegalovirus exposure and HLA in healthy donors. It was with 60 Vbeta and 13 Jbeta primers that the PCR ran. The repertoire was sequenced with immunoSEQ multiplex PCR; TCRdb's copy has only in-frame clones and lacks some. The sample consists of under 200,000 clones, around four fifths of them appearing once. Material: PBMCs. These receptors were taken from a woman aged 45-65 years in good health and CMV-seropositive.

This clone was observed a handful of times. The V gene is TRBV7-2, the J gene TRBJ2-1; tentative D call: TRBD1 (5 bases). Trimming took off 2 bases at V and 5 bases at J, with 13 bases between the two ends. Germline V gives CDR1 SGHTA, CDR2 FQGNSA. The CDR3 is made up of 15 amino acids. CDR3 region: CASSLIGKGNNEQFF. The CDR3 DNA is TGTGCCAGCAGCTTAATAGGGAAGGGGAACAATGAGCAGTTCTTC.

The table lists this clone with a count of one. CDR3 bases: TGTGCCAGCAGCGTAGCCGGGTTTAGCTCCTACGAGCAGTACTTC. Amino acid sequence: CASSVAGFSSYEQYF. V and J are TRBV9 and TRBJ2-7; D remains unclear. The CDR3 contains 15 residues. Germline lookup yields CDR1 SGDLS and CDR2 YYNGEE. Trimming took off 0 bases at V and 0 bases at J, with 10 bases between the two ends.

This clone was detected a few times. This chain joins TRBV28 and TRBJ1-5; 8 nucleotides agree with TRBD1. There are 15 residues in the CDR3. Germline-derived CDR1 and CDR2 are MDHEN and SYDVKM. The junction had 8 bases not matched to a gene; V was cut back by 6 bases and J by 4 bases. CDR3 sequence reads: CASSDETGDNQPQHF. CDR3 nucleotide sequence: TGTGCCAGCAGCGACGAGACAGGGGATAATCAGCCCCAGCATTTT.

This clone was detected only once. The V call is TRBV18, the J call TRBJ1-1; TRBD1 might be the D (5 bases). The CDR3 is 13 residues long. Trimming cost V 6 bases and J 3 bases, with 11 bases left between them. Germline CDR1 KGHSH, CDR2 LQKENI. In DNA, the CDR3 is TGTGCCAGCTCGATTACAGGAGACACTGAAGCTTTCTTT. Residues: CASSITGDTEAFF.

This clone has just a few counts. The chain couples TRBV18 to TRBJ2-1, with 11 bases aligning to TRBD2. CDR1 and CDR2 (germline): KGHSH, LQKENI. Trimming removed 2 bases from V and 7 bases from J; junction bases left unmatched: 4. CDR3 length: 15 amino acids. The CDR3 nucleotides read TGTGCCAGCTCACCAATAGCGGGAGGGCCAAATGAGCAGTTCTTC. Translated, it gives CASSPIAGGPNEQFF.

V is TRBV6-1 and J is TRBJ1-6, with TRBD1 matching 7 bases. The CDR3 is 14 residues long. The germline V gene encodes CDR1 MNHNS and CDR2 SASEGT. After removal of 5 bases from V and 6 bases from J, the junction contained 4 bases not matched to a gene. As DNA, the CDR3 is TGTGCCAGCAGTTCCCAGGGGGGTAATTCACCCCTCCACTTT. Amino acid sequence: CASSSQGGNSPLHF.

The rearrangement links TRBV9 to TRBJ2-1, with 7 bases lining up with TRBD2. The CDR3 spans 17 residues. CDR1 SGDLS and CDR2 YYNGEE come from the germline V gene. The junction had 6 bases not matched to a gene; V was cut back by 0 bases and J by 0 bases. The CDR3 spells CASSVESGVSSYNEQFF. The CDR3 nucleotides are TGTGCCAGCAGCGTAGAAAGCGGGGTGAGCTCCTACAATGAGCAGTTCTTC. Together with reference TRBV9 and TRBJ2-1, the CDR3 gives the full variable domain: DSGVTQTPKHLITATGQRVTLRCSPRSGDLSVYWYQQSLDQGLQFLIQYYNGEERAKGNILERFSAQQFPDLHSELNLSSLELGDSALYFCASSVESGVSSYNEQFFGPGTRLTVL.

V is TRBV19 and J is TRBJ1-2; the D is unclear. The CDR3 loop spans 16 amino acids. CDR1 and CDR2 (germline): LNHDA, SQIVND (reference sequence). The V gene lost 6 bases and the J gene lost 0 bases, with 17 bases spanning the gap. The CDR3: CASRRPVANTNYGYTF. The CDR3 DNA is TGTGCCAGTAGACGTCCGGTTGCGAATACTAACTATGGCTACACCTTC.

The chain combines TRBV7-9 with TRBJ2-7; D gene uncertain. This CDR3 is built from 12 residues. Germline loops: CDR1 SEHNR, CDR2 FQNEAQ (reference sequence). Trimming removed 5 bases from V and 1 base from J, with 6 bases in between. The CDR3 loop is CASSPESYEQYF. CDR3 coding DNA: TGTGCCAGCAGCCCAGAATCCTACGAGCAGTACTTC.

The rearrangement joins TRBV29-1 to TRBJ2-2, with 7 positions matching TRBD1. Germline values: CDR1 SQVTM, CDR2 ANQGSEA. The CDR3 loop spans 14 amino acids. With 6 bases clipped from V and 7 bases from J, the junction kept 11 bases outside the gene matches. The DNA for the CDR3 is TGCAGCGTAGAATTCAGGGGGTCTGTCGGGGAGCTGTTTTTT. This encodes CSVEFRGSVGELFF.

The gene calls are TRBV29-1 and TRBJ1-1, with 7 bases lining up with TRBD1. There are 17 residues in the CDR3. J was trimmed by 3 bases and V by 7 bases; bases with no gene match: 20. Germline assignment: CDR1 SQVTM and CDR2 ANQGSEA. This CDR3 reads CSANRRGQGRGDTEAFF. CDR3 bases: TGCAGCGCTAATAGGAGGGGGCAGGGTCGAGGAGACACTGAAGCTTTCTTT.

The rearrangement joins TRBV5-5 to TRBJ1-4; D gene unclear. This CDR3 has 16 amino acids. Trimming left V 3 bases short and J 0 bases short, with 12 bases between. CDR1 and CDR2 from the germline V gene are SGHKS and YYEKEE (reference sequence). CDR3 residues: CASSSSPSTTNEKLFF. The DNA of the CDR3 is TGTGCCAGCAGCTCTAGTCCAAGTACAACTAATGAAAAACTGTTTTTT.

CDR3 nucleotide sequence: TGTGCCAGCAGCCCCACAAGGGGGCACTCCTACGAGCAGTACTTC. Protein product: CASSPTRGHSYEQYF. The chain has TRBV5-4 and TRBJ2-5; 7 bases are a match to TRBD1. Matching the DNA end better, TRBJ2-7 makes the J call doubtful. Per the germline V gene, CDR1 is SGHNT and CDR2 is YYREEE (reference sequence). This CDR3 comprises 15 residues.

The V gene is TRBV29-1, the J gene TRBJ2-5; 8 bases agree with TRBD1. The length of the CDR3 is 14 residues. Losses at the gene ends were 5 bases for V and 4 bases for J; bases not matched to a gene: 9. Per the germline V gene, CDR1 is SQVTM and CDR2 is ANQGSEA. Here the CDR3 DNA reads TGCAGCGTTTGTCGACAGGGGTTAGGAGAGACCCAGTACTTC. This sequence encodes CSVCRQGLGETQYF.

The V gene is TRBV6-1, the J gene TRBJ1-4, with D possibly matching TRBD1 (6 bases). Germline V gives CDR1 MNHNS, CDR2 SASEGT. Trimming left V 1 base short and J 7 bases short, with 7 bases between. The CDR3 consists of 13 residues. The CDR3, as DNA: TGTGCCAGCAGTGAAGGCAGGGGTGAAAAACTGTTTTTT. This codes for CASSEGRGEKLFF.

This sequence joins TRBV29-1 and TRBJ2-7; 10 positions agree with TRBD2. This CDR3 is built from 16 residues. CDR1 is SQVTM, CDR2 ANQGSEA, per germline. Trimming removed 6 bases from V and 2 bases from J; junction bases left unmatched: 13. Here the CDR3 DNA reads TGCAGCGTACCGGGACTAGCGTACGACTCAACCTACGAGCAGTACTTC. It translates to CSVPGLAYDSTYEQYF.

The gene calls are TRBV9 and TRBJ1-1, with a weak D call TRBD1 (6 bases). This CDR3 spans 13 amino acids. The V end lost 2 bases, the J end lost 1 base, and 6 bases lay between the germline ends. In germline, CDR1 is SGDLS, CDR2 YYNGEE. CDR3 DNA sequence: TGTGCCAGCAGCGTCAGGGGGAACACTGAAGCTTTCTTT. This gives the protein CASSVRGNTEAFF.

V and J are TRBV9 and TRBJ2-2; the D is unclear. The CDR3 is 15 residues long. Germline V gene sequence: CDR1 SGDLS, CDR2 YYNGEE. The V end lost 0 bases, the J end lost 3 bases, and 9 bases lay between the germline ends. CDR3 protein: CASSVAGWDTGELFF. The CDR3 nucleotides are TGTGCCAGCAGCGTAGCCGGGTGGGACACCGGGGAGCTGTTTTTT.

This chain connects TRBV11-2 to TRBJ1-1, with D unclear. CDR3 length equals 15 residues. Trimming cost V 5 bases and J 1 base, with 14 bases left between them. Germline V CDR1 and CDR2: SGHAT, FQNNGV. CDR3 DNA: TGTGCCAGCAGCGCAAATCGAATCAGGAACACTGAAGCTTTCTTT. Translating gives CASSANRIRNTEAFF.

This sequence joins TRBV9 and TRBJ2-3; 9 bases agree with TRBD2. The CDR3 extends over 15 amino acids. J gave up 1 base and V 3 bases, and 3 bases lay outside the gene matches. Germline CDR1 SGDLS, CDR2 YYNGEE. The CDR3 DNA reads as TGTGCCAGCAGCGAGACTAGCGGCCGCACAGATACGCAGTATTTT. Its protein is CASSETSGRTDTQYF.

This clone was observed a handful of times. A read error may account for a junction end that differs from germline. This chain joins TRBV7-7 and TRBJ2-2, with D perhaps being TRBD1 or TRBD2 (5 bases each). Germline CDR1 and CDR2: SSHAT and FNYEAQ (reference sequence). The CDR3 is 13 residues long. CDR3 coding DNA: TGTGCTAGCAGCGGAACAGGACCCGGGGAGCTGTTTTTT. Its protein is CASSGTGPGELFF.

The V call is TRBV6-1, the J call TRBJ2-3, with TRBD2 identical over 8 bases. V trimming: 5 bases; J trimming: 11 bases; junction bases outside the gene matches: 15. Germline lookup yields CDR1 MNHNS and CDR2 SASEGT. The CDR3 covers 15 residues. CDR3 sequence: CASSLTTSDPGVQYF. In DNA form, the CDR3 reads TGTGCCAGCAGTCTCACGACTAGCGACCCAGGGGTGCAGTATTTT.